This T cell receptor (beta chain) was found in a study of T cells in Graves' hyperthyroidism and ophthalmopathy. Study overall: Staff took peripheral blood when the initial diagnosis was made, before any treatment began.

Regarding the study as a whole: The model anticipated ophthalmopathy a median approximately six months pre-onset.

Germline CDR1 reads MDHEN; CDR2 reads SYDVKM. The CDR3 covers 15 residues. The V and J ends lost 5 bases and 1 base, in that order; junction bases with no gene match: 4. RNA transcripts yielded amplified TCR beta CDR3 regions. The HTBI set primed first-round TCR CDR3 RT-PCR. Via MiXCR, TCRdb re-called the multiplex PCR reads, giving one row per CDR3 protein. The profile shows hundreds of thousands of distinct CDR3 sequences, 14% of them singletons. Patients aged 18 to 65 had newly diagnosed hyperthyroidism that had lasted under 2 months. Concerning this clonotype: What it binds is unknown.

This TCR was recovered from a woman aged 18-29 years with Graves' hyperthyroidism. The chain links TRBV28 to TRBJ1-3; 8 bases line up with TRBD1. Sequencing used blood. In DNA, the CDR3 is TGTGCCAGCAGTCTACGACAGGGGTCTGGAAACACCATATATTTT. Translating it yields CASSLRQGSGNTIYF.